This record concerns one T cell receptor beta chain sequence. What it binds is unknown. As to time point: week 35, safety follow-up. Each dose of the vaccine consisted of 300 ug of mutant IDH1 20-mer peptide, with topical imiquimod. Germline V gene sequence: CDR1 SGHRS, CDR2 YFSETQ. The CDR3 sequence is 15 residues long. V shed 0 bases, J shed 1 base, and the junction held 0 bases outside the gene matches. This sample is part of a study of a mutant IDH1 vaccine in newly diagnosed glioma. Across the study: Initiation of the vaccine course occurred 4-6 weeks after radiotherapy alone, or alongside temozolomide cycles. Treated patients, around 60% male and approximately 40% female, averaged around 40 years of age. The earlier regimen, radiotherapy, temozolomide, or both, was most often both. The study, taken as a whole, reports: With respect to changes in top peripheral T cell clonotypes, pseudoprogression seemed unrelated.

TCRdb's copy holds only in-frame clones and misses some; the assay was immunoSEQ multiplex PCR. The sample shows some 63,000 clones, 60% to 75% of them seen only once. The material sequenced was PBMCs, taken from a glioma patient whose treatment included an IDH1 peptide vaccine. The chain uses TRBV5-1 and TRBJ2-3, with TRBD2 matching 9 bases. The receptor comes from a man aged 45-60 years with glioma. The CDR3 loop reads CASSLGTSGTDTQYF. In DNA form, the CDR3 reads TGCGCCAGCAGCTTGGGGACTAGCGGCACAGATACGCAGTATTTT. Together with reference TRBV5-1 and TRBJ2-3, the CDR3 gives the full variable domain: KAGVTQTPRYLIKTRGQQVTLSCSPISGHRSVSWYQQTPGQGLQFLFEYFSETQRNKGNFPGRFSGRQFSNSRSEMNVSTLELGDSALYLCASSLGTSGTDTQYFGPGTRLTVL.